This T cell receptor beta chain was sequenced for a study of cytomegalovirus exposure and HLA in healthy donors. This clone has only one observation. The antigen remains undetermined. The V and J ends lost 5 bases and 7 bases, in that order; junction bases with no gene match: 6. Germline lookup yields CDR1 MDHEN and CDR2 SYDVKM. This CDR3 is built from 13 residues. Primers: 60 Vbeta forward and 13 Jbeta reverse. The data were produced by immunoSEQ multiplex PCR, yet TCRdb's version contains in-frame clones alone and is incomplete. The table records under 200,000 clones, approximately 71% of them present only once. Study-wide points: An assumption of roughly uniform sequencing depth across donors underlay the presence/absence analyses. A previous analysis found most TCR beta V segments productive roughly 90% or roughly 30% of the time. Cytomegalovirus-associated status was assigned to approximately 160 TCR beta chains.

Sequenced sample: PBMCs. The receptor's source is a woman aged 40 to 49 in good health and CMV-seropositive. V and J are TRBV28 and TRBJ1-2; TRBD1 matches 8 bases. The CDR3 region is CASSPDRVRGYTF. The CDR3 nucleotides read TGTGCCAGCAGTCCGGACAGGGTACGTGGCTACACCTTC.